This T cell receptor beta chain was obtained from a study of beta chain features in type 1 diabetes. Isolated RNA was reverse transcribed in full, so expressed TCRB transcripts were sequenced. Data came from immunoSEQ multiplex PCR; TCRdb stores just in-frame clones and leaves some out. In the table there are about 900,000 clones, under 20% of which are singletons. Central memory, naive, regulatory and stem cell-like memory CD4+ cells were sorted by CD45RO/CCR7/CD25/CD127/CD95/CD27. The purity of all sorted populations exceeded 98%. The CDR3 is 13 amino acids. Trimming pared 2 bases from V and 7 bases from J, leaving 11 bases between. CDR1 is KGHSH and CDR2 is LQKENI in the germline V gene. This clone occurred a few times. Its target is unknown. Study-level findings and limits: HLA influence on TCRB rearrangement stayed unresolved here. Sequencing used cDNA, and cells with high TCR expression could therefore be over-represented.

This rearrangement joins TRBV18 to TRBJ1-1; D unclear. This clonotype was sampled from a woman aged 18-29 years in good health. Sequencing was performed on naive CD4+ T cells from blood. This CDR3 reads CASSPNVGSEAFF. CDR3 DNA sequence: TGTGCCAGCTCACCAAATGTCGGCAGTGAAGCTTTCTTT.